This entry lists 26 T cell receptor beta chains sequenced from one sample in a study of shared clonotypes between healthy human individuals (dated by TCRdb to the early 2020s). Receptor libraries were prepared by the immunoSEQ multiplex PCR assay. Here the immuneACCESS table is served through TCRdb, limited to in-frame sequences with V and J called. Missing clones are a known gap in these copies; in checked studies unresolved V genes cover under half, and the rest lacks a known reason. The sample data list around 990,000 clones, and roughly 77% of these were observed just once. Of the sample, approximately 0.9% falls within the top ten clones. The sample taken for sequencing was memory CD4+ T cells from PBMCs. Interpreted using the paper, the cell subset or site label stands for: CD45RA-negative fraction. The receptors come from a man aged 18 to 29 in good health. Some clones in this sample may be carry-over from other donors' samples.

V is TRBV18 and J is TRBJ2-2; D ambiguous. Deletions cut 5 bases from V and 2 bases from J, with 12 bases between. CDR1 KGHSH and CDR2 LQKENI come from the germline V gene. CDR3 length: 15 residues. CDR3 coding DNA: TGTGCCAGCTCAATGGCGGCCCGAAACACCGGGGAGCTGTTTTTT. Protein sequence: CASSMAARNTGELFF.

This clone was found a few times. The chain combines TRBV7-2 with TRBJ1-5; D not resolved. This CDR3 region has 12 residues. The germline gives CDR1 SGHTA, CDR2 FQGNSA. V shed 4 bases and J shed 6 bases, with 7 bases lying between them. The CDR3 DNA is TGTGCCAGCAGCTCTAACGTTCAGCCCCAGCATTTT. Its translation is CASSSNVQPQHF.

This clone is a singleton in its sample. This chain uses TRBV30 with TRBJ2-7; D is uncertain. Trimming removed 2 bases from V and 7 bases from J, with 12 bases in between. The CDR3 consists of 12 residues. From germline, CDR1 is GTSNPN and CDR2 SVGIG (reference sequence). CDR3 sequence: CAWSIGGREQYF. DNA for the CDR3: TGTGCCTGGAGTATCGGCGGCCGTGAGCAGTACTTC.

V gene TRBV6-1 combines with J gene TRBJ1-2; maybe TRBD1 (5 bases). The CDR3 sequence is 15 residues long. Germline lookup yields CDR1 MNHNS and CDR2 SASEGT. The V and J ends lost 1 base and 2 bases respectively, with 11 bases between them. CDR3: CASSEGGSSNYGYTF. CDR3 nucleotide sequence: TGTGCCAGCAGTGAAGGGGGGTCATCGAACTATGGCTACACCTTC.

The chain uses TRBV28 and TRBJ2-1; D may be TRBD2 (5 bases). The CDR3 runs 14 residues. V lost 7 bases and J 1 base, leaving 11 bases between the germline ends. Germline CDR1 and CDR2: MDHEN and SYDVKM. DNA of the CDR3: TGTGCCAGCAATACTAGGCAATCCTACAATGAGCAGTTCTTC. It translates to CASNTRQSYNEQFF.

This clone turned up a few times. The rearrangement joins TRBV29-1 to TRBJ2-2; 12 bases match TRBD2. Germline loops: CDR1 SQVTM, CDR2 ANQGSEA. The CDR3 has 14 amino acids. J lost 5 bases, V lost 7 bases, and 5 bases had no gene match. The CDR3 loop reads CSAQGLAGTGELFF. CDR3 DNA: TGCAGCGCACAAGGACTAGCGGGGACCGGGGAGCTGTTTTTT.

On this clone itself: Other DNA sequences from this sample encode an identical CDR3 as well. The V and J genes are TRBV28 and TRBJ1-2; D may be TRBD1 (5 bases). Per germline, CDR1 MDHEN and CDR2 SYDVKM. V was clipped by 3 bases and J by 5 bases, with 10 bases between them. This CDR3 has 13 residues. The CDR3 sequence: CASSLRDSYGYTF. The CDR3 coding sequence is TGTGCCAGCAGTTTGCGTGACAGTTATGGCTACACCTTC.

This clone was observed a few times. Other DNA sequences within the sample encode an identical CDR3. The gene calls are TRBV9 and TRBJ2-2, with D hard to call. Trimming cost V 0 bases and J 7 bases, with 7 bases left between them. The CDR3 covers 13 residues. In germline, CDR1 is SGDLS, CDR2 YYNGEE. In DNA form, the CDR3 reads TGTGCCAGCAGCGTAGCAAGGGACGGGGAGCTGTTTTTT. It encodes CASSVARDGELFF.

The chain links TRBV5-1 to TRBJ2-6; tentative D call: TRBD2 (5 bases). From germline, CDR1 is SGHRS and CDR2 YFSETQ. The CDR3 length is 14 residues. V was trimmed by 8 bases and J by 2 bases, leaving 11 bases between them. The CDR3 sequence is CASTEGAGANVLTF. The CDR3 region has the DNA TGCGCCAGTACCGAGGGAGCTGGGGCCAACGTCCTGACTTTC. The complete variable domain, with remaining parts taken from reference TRBV5-1 and TRBJ2-6, reads KAGVTQTPRYLIKTRGQQVTLSCSPISGHRSVSWYQQTPGQGLQFLFEYFSETQRNKGNFPGRFSGRQFSNSRSEMNVSTLELGDSALYLCASTEGAGANVLTFGAGSRLTVL.

Note on this clone: Different DNA sequences within this sample yield the same CDR3. This chain uses TRBV28 with TRBJ1-5; D is unclear. This CDR3 has 12 amino acids. The germline V and J ends were trimmed by 2 bases and 6 bases, with 5 bases remaining between them. CDR1 and CDR2 (germline): MDHEN, SYDVKM. CDR3 DNA sequence: TGTGCCAGCAGTTTACGGGCTCAGCCCCAGCATTTT. The encoded protein is CASSLRAQPQHF. The variable domain in full, with the rest retrieved from reference TRBV28 and TRBJ1-5, is DVKVTQSSRYLVKRTGEKVFLECVQDMDHENMFWYRQDPGLGLRLIYFSYDVKMKEKGDIPEGYSVSREKKERFSLILESASTNQTSMYLCASSLRAQPQHFGDGTRLSIL.

The rearrangement uses TRBV4-3 and TRBJ2-7; TRBD1 matches at 10 bases. CDR3 length equals 15 residues. The V gene end was trimmed by 1 base and the J gene end by 2 bases; junction bases not matched to a gene: 2. CDR1 is LGHNA, CDR2 YSLEER, per germline. CDR3 amino acids: CASSQAGQGAYEQYF. The CDR3 DNA reads as TGCGCCAGCAGCCAAGCCGGACAGGGGGCCTACGAGCAGTACTTC.

The V call is TRBV9, the J call TRBJ2-7; TRBD2 agrees at 9 bases. The germline gives CDR1 SGDLS, CDR2 YYNGEE. CDR3 size: 17 residues. V gave up 3 bases and J gave up 3 bases; unmatched junction bases: 13. CDR3 DNA: TGTGCCAGCAGCGACGTTCGGGGGGGACTAGCTAACTACGAGCAGTACTTC. Protein sequence: CASSDVRGGLANYEQYF. The variable domain in full, completed from reference TRBV9 and TRBJ2-7, reads DSGVTQTPKHLITATGQRVTLRCSPRSGDLSVYWYQQSLDQGLQFLIQYYNGEERAKGNILERFSAQQFPDLHSELNLSSLELGDSALYFCASSDVRGGLANYEQYFGPGTRLTVT.

The gene calls are TRBV4-2 and TRBJ1-2; the D is unclear. The CDR3 runs to 15 residues. Trimming took 0 bases from V and 7 from J, leaving 15 bases between them. Germline V gene sequence: CDR1 LGHNA, CDR2 YNFKEQ. This chain's CDR3 is CASSQDPDNTGGYTF. The CDR3 region has the DNA TGTGCCAGCAGCCAAGACCCCGACAACACCGGTGGCTACACCTTC.

With regard to this clone: This probably arose from a read error, given a far larger clone one base away. CDR3 sequence: CASSPRPGNTIYF. CDR3 nucleotide sequence: TGTGCCAGCAGCCCCAGGCCTGGAAACACCATATATTTT. The chain couples TRBV7-9 to TRBJ1-3, with D uncertain. The length of the CDR3 is 13 residues. Germline values: CDR1 SEHNR, CDR2 FQNEAQ (reference sequence). Trimming left V 5 bases short and J 2 bases short, with 7 bases between.

The genes are TRBV5-1 and TRBJ1-3; 7 bases match TRBD1. CDR1 and CDR2 from the germline V gene are SGHRS and YFSETQ. Trimming took 1 base from V and 0 from J; bases not matched to a gene: 10. The CDR3 is 18 residues long. As DNA, the CDR3 is TGCGCCAGCAGCTTGAACCAACAGGGGTCGAGCTCTGGAAACACCATATATTTT. Amino acids: CASSLNQQGSSSGNTIYF.

This clone has only one observation. J is TRBJ2-2 and V is TRBV30; either TRBD1 or TRBD2 may fit D (6 bases each). Trimming removed 2 bases from V and 4 bases from J, with 11 bases in between. Germline V gene lookup returns CDR1 GTSNPN and CDR2 SVGIG (reference sequence). CDR3 length: 14 amino acids. The CDR3, as DNA: TGTGCCTGGAGTAGGCCGGGGGCCACCGGGGAGCTGTTTTTT. Protein: CAWSRPGATGELFF.

The chain combines TRBV4-2 with TRBJ2-7, with D tentatively TRBD2 (5 bases). CDR1 and CDR2 from the germline V gene are LGHNA and YNFKEQ. Deletions cut 1 base from V and 4 bases from J, with 14 bases between. CDR3 length: 15 residues. CDR3 DNA: TGTGCCAGCAGCCAAGCGGTCTCCCGGAGGTACGAGCAGTACTTC. It is translated as CASSQAVSRRYEQYF.

The J gene is TRBJ1-1, the V gene TRBV5-1; no definite D call. This CDR3 has 13 amino acids. CDR1 and CDR2 (germline): SGHRS, YFSETQ. With 3 bases removed from V and 10 bases from J, the gap between germline ends came to 16 bases. CDR3 DNA: TGCGCCAGCAGCTCGAATGGGCGGTTGGGAGCTTTCTTT. Translation: CASSSNGRLGAFF.

This clone has more than one count but fewer than ten. CDR3 DNA sequence: TGTGCCAGCAGTGGAGCACGGCCCGACTCTGGAAACACCATATATTTT. This encodes CASSGARPDSGNTIYF. The rearrangement joins TRBV2 to TRBJ1-3; D is uncertain. This CDR3 region has 16 residues. The V end was cut by 4 bases, the J end by 0 bases, with 13 bases between. In germline, CDR1 is SNHLY, CDR2 FYNNEI.

The chain has TRBV2 and TRBJ2-3; D may be TRBD1 or TRBD2 (6 bases each). V shed 8 bases and J shed 5 bases, with 14 bases lying between them. CDR3 size: 13 residues. Germline CDR1 reads SNHLY; CDR2 reads FYNNEI. The CDR3 DNA follows: TGTGCCAGCTCGGGGGCGCCCGGAGATACGCAGTATTTT. Protein: CASSGAPGDTQYF.

About this clone: Other DNA sequences in this specimen translate into the identical CDR3. The gene calls are TRBV5-1 and TRBJ2-3; 9 nucleotides line up with TRBD2. Germline-derived CDR1 and CDR2 are SGHRS and YFSETQ. V dropped 0 bases and J dropped 5; count of bases not matched to a gene: 4. The CDR3 is made up of 15 amino acids. The CDR3 sequence is CASSLVAGGGDTQYF. In nucleotides, the CDR3 is TGCGCCAGCAGCTTGGTGGCGGGAGGGGGAGATACGCAGTATTTT.

This clone was seen a single time. J is TRBJ2-3 and V is TRBV5-6, with D perhaps TRBD2 (5 bases). The germline V gene encodes CDR1 SGHDT and CDR2 YYEEEE. V was pared by 4 bases and J by 2 bases, with 11 bases between. CDR3 length equals 14 residues. The CDR3 spells CASSRGGFTDTQYF. In DNA form, the CDR3 reads TGTGCCAGCAGCCGTGGCGGGTTCACAGATACGCAGTATTTT.

As for this clone: A far bigger clonotype differs at one base, so this is likely a read error. The V and J genes are TRBV28 and TRBJ1-2; tentative D call: TRBD1 (5 bases). This CDR3 has 13 amino acids. The V end was cut by 3 bases, the J end by 2 bases, with 7 bases between. Germline CDR1 is MDHEN and CDR2 is SYDVKM. The CDR3 nucleotides are TGTGCCAGCAGTTTCAAGGGGAACTATGGCTACACCTTC. As protein: CASSFKGNYGYTF.

V is TRBV11-2 and J is TRBJ1-2; 7 bases are shared with TRBD1. The V gene's germline CDR1 is SGHAT and CDR2 FQNNGV. The CDR3 covers 16 residues. J gave up 0 bases and V 5 bases, and 9 bases lay outside the gene matches. As DNA, the CDR3 is TGTGCCAGCAGCCGGAGGTCAGGGGGATCTAACTATGGCTACACCTTC. Its translation: CASSRRSGGSNYGYTF.

The V call is TRBV7-9, the J call TRBJ2-5; either TRBD1 or TRBD2 may fit D (5 bases each). The CDR3 length is 13 residues. Per germline, CDR1 SEHNR and CDR2 FQNEAQ (reference sequence). V shed 5 bases and J shed 9 bases, with 16 bases lying between them. The CDR3 loop is CASSNRGPASQYF. Here the CDR3 DNA reads TGTGCCAGCAGCAACCGGGGCCCAGCGTCCCAGTACTTC.

The chain joins TRBV27 to TRBJ2-5, with 10 bases matching TRBD2. V shed 2 bases and J 4 bases; nucleotides not matched to a gene: 4. CDR1 is MNHEY, CDR2 SMNVEV, per germline (reference sequence). This CDR3 contains 15 residues. The CDR3 DNA follows: TGTGCCAGCAGTTTAGCTAGCGGGGGCTCAGAGACCCAGTACTTC. This sequence encodes CASSLASGGSETQYF.